This TCR beta chain was recorded in a study of blood T cell repertoires in COVID-19. Across the whole study: In each case, the material was cDNA or gDNA derived from T cells, B-cell-depleted T cells, or PBMCs.

Original handling: Reference gene primer amplification gave estimated nucleated cell counts. Using immunoSEQ multiplex PCR, the repertoire was profiled, and TCRdb retains in-frame clones only, with some absent. The V and J calls and clone size come from that table; D and trimming were worked out from the DNA. The sample holds around 700,000 clones; over 80% are singletons and the top ten take roughly 0.25%. Germline loops: CDR1 SGHDT, CDR2 YYEEEE. Trimming removed 4 bases at V and 4 bases at J, with 15 bases between. CDR3 length: 14 residues. Sequences were obtained from peripheral blood. The V call is TRBV5-6, the J call TRBJ2-7; the D is unclear. The sequence derives from a woman younger than 35 with acute or convalescent COVID-19. CDR3 sequence: CASSLQSQLYEQYF. The DNA for the CDR3 is TGTGCCAGCAGCCTTCAGTCCCAATTATACGAGCAGTACTTC.